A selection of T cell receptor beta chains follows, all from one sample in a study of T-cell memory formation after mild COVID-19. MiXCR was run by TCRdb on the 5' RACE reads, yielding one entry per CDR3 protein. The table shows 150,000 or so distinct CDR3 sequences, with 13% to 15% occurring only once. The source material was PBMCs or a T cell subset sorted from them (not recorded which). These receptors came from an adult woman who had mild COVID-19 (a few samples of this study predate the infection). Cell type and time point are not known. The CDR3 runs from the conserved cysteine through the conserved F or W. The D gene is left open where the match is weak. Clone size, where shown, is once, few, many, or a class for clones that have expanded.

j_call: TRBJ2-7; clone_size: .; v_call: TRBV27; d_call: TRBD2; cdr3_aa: CASSSPGTSYGAGYEQYF; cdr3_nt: TGTGCCAGCAGTTCCCCCGGGACTAGCTATGGGGCTGGGTACGAGCAGTACTTC
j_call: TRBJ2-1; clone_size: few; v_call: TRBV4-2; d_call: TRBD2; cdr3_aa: CASSQDPTSREEQFF; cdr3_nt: TGTGCCAGCAGCCAAGACCCGACTAGCCGGGAGGAGCAGTTCTTC
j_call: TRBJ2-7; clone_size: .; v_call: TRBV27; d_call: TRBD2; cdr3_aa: CASSLSGRASYEQYF; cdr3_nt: TGTGCCAGCAGTTTGAGCGGGAGGGCCTCCTACGAGCAGTACTTC
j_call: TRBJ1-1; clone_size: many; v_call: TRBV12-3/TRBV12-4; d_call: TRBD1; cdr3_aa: CASSPHRGGGTEAFF; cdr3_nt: TGTGCCAGCAGCCCCCACAGGGGAGGAGGCACTGAAGCTTTCTTT
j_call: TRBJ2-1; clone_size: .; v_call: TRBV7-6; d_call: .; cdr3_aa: CASSLALAGDEQFF; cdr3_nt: TGTGCCAGCAGCTTAGCGCTCGCGGGCGATGAGCAGTTCTTC
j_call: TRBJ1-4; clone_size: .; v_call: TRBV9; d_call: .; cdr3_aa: CDSSFKATNEKLFF; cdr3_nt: TGTGACAGCAGCTTTAAAGCAACTAATGAAAAACTGTTTTTT
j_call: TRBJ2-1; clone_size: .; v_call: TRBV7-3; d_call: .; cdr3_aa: CASSLRDSHNEQFF; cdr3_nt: TGTGCCAGCAGCTTACGGGACTCCCACAATGAGCAGTTCTTC
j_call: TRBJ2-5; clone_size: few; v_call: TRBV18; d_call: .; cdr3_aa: CASSPEALARETQYF; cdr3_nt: TGTGCCAGCTCACCAGAGGCGCTAGCGCGAGAGACCCAGTACTTC
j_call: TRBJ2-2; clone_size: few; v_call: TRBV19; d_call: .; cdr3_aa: CASSRGNGELFF; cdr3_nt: TGTGCCAGTAGTCGCGGGAACGGGGAGCTGTTTTTT
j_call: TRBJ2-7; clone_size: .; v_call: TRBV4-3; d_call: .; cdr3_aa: CASSQDAIRELRGDTYEQYF; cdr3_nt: TGCGCCAGCAGCCAAGATGCCATCCGTGAACTGCGCGGGGACACCTACGAGCAGTACTTC
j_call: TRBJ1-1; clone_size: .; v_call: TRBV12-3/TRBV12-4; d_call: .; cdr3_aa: CATSPTPNTEAFF; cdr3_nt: TGTGCCACCAGCCCAACCCCGAACACTGAAGCTTTCTTT
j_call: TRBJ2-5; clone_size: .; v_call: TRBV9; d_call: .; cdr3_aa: CASSVEGKFVETQYF; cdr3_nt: TGTGCCAGCAGCGTAGAAGGGAAATTTGTAGAGACCCAGTACTTC
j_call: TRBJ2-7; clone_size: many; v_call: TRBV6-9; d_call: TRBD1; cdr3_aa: CASRDRGTYEQYF; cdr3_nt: TGTGCCAGCAGGGACAGGGGTACCTACGAGCAGTACTTC
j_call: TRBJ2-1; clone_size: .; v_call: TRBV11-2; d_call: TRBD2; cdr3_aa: CASSLGHLGLAGVNSYNEQFF; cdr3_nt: TGTGCCAGCAGCTTAGGTCACCTCGGACTAGCGGGGGTGAACTCCTACAATGAGCAGTTCTTC
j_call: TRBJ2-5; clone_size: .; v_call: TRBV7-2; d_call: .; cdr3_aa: CASRRGTGQETQYF; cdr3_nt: TGTGCCAGCAGGCGGGGGACAGGTCAAGAGACCCAGTACTTC
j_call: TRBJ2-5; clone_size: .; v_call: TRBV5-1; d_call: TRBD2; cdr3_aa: CASSPPGLAGGPQETQYF; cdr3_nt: TGCGCCAGCAGCCCCCCGGGGCTAGCGGGGGGACCTCAAGAGACCCAGTACTTC
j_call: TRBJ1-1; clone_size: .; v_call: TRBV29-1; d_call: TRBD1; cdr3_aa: CSALDRGTEAFF; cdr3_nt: TGCAGCGCTTTGGACAGGGGGACTGAAGCTTTCTTT
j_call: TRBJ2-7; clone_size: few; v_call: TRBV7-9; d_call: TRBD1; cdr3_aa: CASSPWTGTYEQYF; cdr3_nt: TGTGCCAGCAGCCCCTGGACAGGTACCTACGAGCAGTACTTC